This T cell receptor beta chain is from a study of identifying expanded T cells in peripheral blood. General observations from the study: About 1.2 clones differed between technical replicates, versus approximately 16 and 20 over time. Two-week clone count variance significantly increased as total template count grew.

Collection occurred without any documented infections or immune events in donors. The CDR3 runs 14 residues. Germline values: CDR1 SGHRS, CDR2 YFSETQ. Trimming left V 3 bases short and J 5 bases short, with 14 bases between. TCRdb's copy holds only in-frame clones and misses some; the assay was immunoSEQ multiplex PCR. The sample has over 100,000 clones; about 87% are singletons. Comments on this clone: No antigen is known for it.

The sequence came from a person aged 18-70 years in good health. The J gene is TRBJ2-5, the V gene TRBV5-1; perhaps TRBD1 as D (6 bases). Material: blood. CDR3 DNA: TGCGCCAGCAGCTCTACAGGGTCGGGGGAGACCCAGTACTTC. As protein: CASSSTGSGETQYF.